These T cell receptor beta chains were read from a single sample in a study of T cell changes during pregnancy in multiple sclerosis. Profiling relied on immunoSEQ multiplex PCR, and the TCRdb table lists in-frame clones only, not all of them. The repertoire holds roughly 80,000 clones, with 90% to 95% as singletons. Sequenced here: peripheral blood, sampled before pregnancy. The receptors derive from a female donor with multiple sclerosis, enrolled in a pregnancy study. Both conserved end residues are part of each CDR3. Fields, in order: V gene, J gene, D gene, clone size, CDR3 DNA, CDR3 protein. The D gene is left open where the match is weak. Expanded clones get a size class; other rows say once, few or many, or leave the size out.

v_gene: TRBV19
j_gene: TRBJ2-5
d_gene: TRBD2
abundance: -
CDR3nt: TGTGCCAGTAGTTTTAGCGGGAGCGGAGAGACCCAGTACTTC
CDR3aa: CASSFSGSGETQYF

v_gene: TRBV27
j_gene: TRBJ2-7
d_gene: TRBD2
abundance: once
CDR3nt: TGTGCCAGCAGCGCCCCGACTAGCGGGAGTTACGAGCAGTACTTC
CDR3aa: CASSAPTSGSYEQYF

v_gene: TRBV27
j_gene: TRBJ2-7
d_gene: -
abundance: -
CDR3nt: TGTGCCAGGATTGGGCCCTTAGCGGACCCACGGGACTACGAGCAGTACTTC
CDR3aa: CARIGPLADPRDYEQYF

v_gene: TRBV4-3
j_gene: TRBJ1-1
d_gene: -
abundance: -
CDR3nt: TGCGCCAGCAGCCTACAGGAGAACACTGAAGCTTTCTTT
CDR3aa: CASSLQENTEAFF

v_gene: TRBV4-3
j_gene: TRBJ2-7
d_gene: TRBD2
abundance: once
CDR3nt: TGCGCCAGCAGCCAGGTAGCGGGGACCTACGAGCAGTACTTC
CDR3aa: CASSQVAGTYEQYF

v_gene: TRBV4-1
j_gene: TRBJ2-7
d_gene: TRBD1
abundance: -
CDR3nt: TGCGCCAGCAGCCAATTTACCGGGACAGGGTCTCACGAGCAGTACTTC
CDR3aa: CASSQFTGTGSHEQYF

v_gene: TRBV6-5
j_gene: TRBJ1-2
d_gene: TRBD1
abundance: -
CDR3nt: TGTGCCAGCAGTCCGGGACAGCTGAACTATGGCTACACCTTC
CDR3aa: CASSPGQLNYGYTF

v_gene: TRBV27
j_gene: TRBJ1-2
d_gene: TRBD1
abundance: few
CDR3nt: TGTGCCAGCCAAGGTCTAACTACAGGGGTCTATGGCTACACCTTC
CDR3aa: CASQGLTTGVYGYTF

v_gene: TRBV10-3
j_gene: TRBJ2-3
d_gene: -
abundance: -
CDR3nt: TGTGCCATCAGTGAGCCGAGTACAGATACGCAGTATTTT
CDR3aa: CAISEPSTDTQYF

v_gene: TRBV6-1
j_gene: TRBJ1-2
d_gene: TRBD1
abundance: -
CDR3nt: TGTGCCAGCAGTGAAGTTGGGGACAGAGACTATGGCTACACCTTC
CDR3aa: CASSEVGDRDYGYTF

v_gene: TRBV28
j_gene: TRBJ2-7
d_gene: TRBD1
abundance: -
CDR3nt: TGTGCCAGCACAAGACCCCGACTCCGGGACAGCACCAAGGGACAGTACTTC
CDR3aa: CASTRPRLRDSTKGQYF

v_gene: TRBV7-2
j_gene: TRBJ2-7
d_gene: TRBD2
abundance: -
CDR3nt: TGTGCCAGCAGCTTAGGGGGAGGGAACTCCTACGAGCAGTACTTC
CDR3aa: CASSLGGGNSYEQYF

v_gene: TRBV27
j_gene: TRBJ2-3
d_gene: TRBD2
abundance: -
CDR3nt: TGTGCCAGCAGTTCCCTGACTAGCGTATACACAGATACGCAGTATTTT
CDR3aa: CASSSLTSVYTDTQYF

v_gene: TRBV4-1
j_gene: TRBJ2-7
d_gene: TRBD2
abundance: -
CDR3nt: TGCGCCAGCAGCCTAGGACTAGCGGGAGGGCCGTACGAGCAGTACTTC
CDR3aa: CASSLGLAGGPYEQYF

v_gene: TRBV6-6
j_gene: TRBJ2-1
d_gene: TRBD2
abundance: -
CDR3nt: TGTGCCAGCAGCTCCGGGACTAGCGCCCCCAGGCAGTTCTTC
CDR3aa: CASSSGTSAPRQFF

v_gene: TRBV5-1
j_gene: TRBJ2-5
d_gene: TRBD2
abundance: -
CDR3nt: TGCGCCAGCAGTTTTAGCGGGGAAGAGACCCAGTACTTC
CDR3aa: CASSFSGEETQYF

v_gene: TRBV27
j_gene: TRBJ2-7
d_gene: TRBD2
abundance: -
CDR3nt: TGTGCCAGCAGTCCCCGTACGGGGGGCTACGAGCAGTACTTC
CDR3aa: CASSPRTGGYEQYF

v_gene: TRBV28
j_gene: TRBJ1-3
d_gene: -
abundance: -
CDR3nt: TGTGCCAGCTTTACAGGGACCGTTGGAAACACCATATATTTT
CDR3aa: CASFTGTVGNTIYF

v_gene: TRBV28
j_gene: TRBJ1-2
d_gene: TRBD1
abundance: -
CDR3nt: TGTGCCAGCCGCAGGGGGGTCTATGGCTACACCTTC
CDR3aa: CASRRGVYGYTF

v_gene: TRBV2
j_gene: TRBJ2-7
d_gene: -
abundance: -
CDR3nt: TGTGCCAGCAGTGGCACGGTCTACGAGCAGTACTTC
CDR3aa: CASSGTVYEQYF

v_gene: TRBV5-1
j_gene: TRBJ2-3
d_gene: -
abundance: -
CDR3nt: TGCGCCAGCAGCTTGGTGGCGGGACCCGGAGATACGCAGTATTTT
CDR3aa: CASSLVAGPGDTQYF

v_gene: TRBV7-2
j_gene: TRBJ2-7
d_gene: TRBD1
abundance: -
CDR3nt: TGTGCCAGCAGACGTACCCCCGGGACAGGGTCGTACGAGCAGTACTTC
CDR3aa: CASRRTPGTGSYEQYF

v_gene: TRBV28
j_gene: TRBJ2-2
d_gene: TRBD2
abundance: -
CDR3nt: TGTGCCAGCAGGGTCGGGAGGACGAACACCGGGGAGCTGTTTTTT
CDR3aa: CASRVGRTNTGELFF

v_gene: TRBV5-1
j_gene: TRBJ2-7
d_gene: TRBD2
abundance: -
CDR3nt: TGCGCCAGCAGCTTGTCCTCGGGACTAGCGGCCTCCTACGAGCAGTACTTC
CDR3aa: CASSLSSGLAASYEQYF